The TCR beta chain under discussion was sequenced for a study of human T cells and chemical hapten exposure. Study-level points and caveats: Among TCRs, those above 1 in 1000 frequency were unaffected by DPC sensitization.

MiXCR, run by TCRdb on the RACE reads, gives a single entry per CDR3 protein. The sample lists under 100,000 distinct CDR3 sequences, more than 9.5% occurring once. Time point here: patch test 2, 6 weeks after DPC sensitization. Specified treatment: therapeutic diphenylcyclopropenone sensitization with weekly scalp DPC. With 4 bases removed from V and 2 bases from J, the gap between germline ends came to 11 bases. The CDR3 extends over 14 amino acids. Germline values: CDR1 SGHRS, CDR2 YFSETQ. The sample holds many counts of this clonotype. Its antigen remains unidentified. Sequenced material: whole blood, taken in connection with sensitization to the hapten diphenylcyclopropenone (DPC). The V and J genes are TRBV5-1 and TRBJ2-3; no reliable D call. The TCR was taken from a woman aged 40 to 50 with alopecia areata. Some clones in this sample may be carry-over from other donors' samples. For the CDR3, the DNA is TGCGCCAGCAGCCCCAGGACCCACACAGATACGCAGTATTTT. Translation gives CASSPRTHTDTQYF. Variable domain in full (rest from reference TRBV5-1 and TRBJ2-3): KAGVTQTPRYLIKTRGQQVTLSCSPISGHRSVSWYQQTPGQGLQFLFEYFSETQRNKGNFPGRFSGRQFSNSRSEMNVSTLELGDSALYLCASSPRTHTDTQYFGPGTRLTVL.